Below, one TCR beta chain is given with its context. Looked up from germline, CDR1 is SNHLY and CDR2 is FYNNEI. V was pared by 3 bases and J by 5 bases, with 19 bases between. This CDR3 has 16 residues. The data belong to a study of cytomegalovirus exposure and HLA in healthy donors. Clones were sequenced by immunoSEQ multiplex PCR, and TCRdb holds only the in-frame ones, with some missing. The sample shows about 150,000 clones, 94% of them seen only once. This TCR came from a man younger than 30 in good health and CMV-seropositive. Sequencing was performed on PBMCs. The chain has TRBV2 and TRBJ1-1; D possibly corresponds to TRBD1 (5 bases). CDR3 residues: CASSDPAGSGGTEAFF. The CDR3 nucleotides are TGTGCCAGCAGTGATCCGGCAGGCTCCGGGGGAACTGAAGCTTTCTTT. The whole variable domain, remainder taken from reference TRBV2 and TRBJ1-1, is EPEVTQTPSHQVTQMGQEVILRCVPISNHLYFYWYRQILGQKVEFLVSFYNNEISEKSEIFDDQFSVERPDGSNFTLKIRSTKLEDSAMYFCASSDPAGSGGTEAFFGQGTRLTVV.